This is a list of T cell receptor beta chains from one sample in a study of blood T cell repertoires in COVID-19. Data came from immunoSEQ multiplex PCR; TCRdb stores just in-frame clones and leaves some out. The table lists roughly 250,000 clones, about 89% of them singletons. Sequencing was carried out using peripheral blood. The receptors stem from a man in his forties or fifties who had recovered from COVID-19. Each CDR3 is given with its conserved first and last residue. The D gene is left open where the match is weak. A clone size is listed for some rows: how often the clone was seen (once, few, many), or a class if it is expanded.

D gene: TRBD1; clone size: NA; J gene: TRBJ1-2; V gene: TRBV12-3/TRBV12-4; CDR3 protein: CASSLTPGQLYTF; CDR3 DNA: TGTGCCAGCAGTTTAACTCCGGGACAGCTCTACACCTTC
D gene: TRBD2; clone size: NA; J gene: TRBJ2-7; V gene: TRBV7-9; CDR3 protein: CASSVTSSGLSYEQYF; CDR3 DNA: TGTGCCAGCAGCGTAACATCTAGCGGGCTTTCCTACGAGCAGTACTTC
D gene: NA; clone size: NA; J gene: TRBJ2-1; V gene: TRBV19; CDR3 protein: CASSISGTLDEQFF; CDR3 DNA: TGTGCCAGTAGTATAAGCGGCACCCTGGATGAGCAGTTCTTC
D gene: NA; clone size: NA; J gene: TRBJ1-5; V gene: TRBV18; CDR3 protein: CASSPTPGESQPQHF; CDR3 DNA: TGTGCCAGCTCACCCACCCCGGGGGAGAGCCAGCCCCAGCATTTT
D gene: NA; clone size: NA; J gene: TRBJ2-1; V gene: TRBV21-1; CDR3 protein: CASSRRGVFYNEQFF; CDR3 DNA: TGTGCCAGCAGCAGGCGGGGGGTCTTCTACAATGAGCAGTTCTTC
D gene: NA; clone size: NA; J gene: TRBJ1-4; V gene: TRBV5-1; CDR3 protein: CASSPGEGRKLFF; CDR3 DNA: TGCGCCAGCAGCCCGGGAGAGGGCAGGAAACTGTTTTTT
D gene: NA; clone size: once; J gene: TRBJ1-1; V gene: TRBV11-2; CDR3 protein: CASSLDWSGRGNTEAFF; CDR3 DNA: TGTGCCAGCAGCTTAGATTGGTCAGGCCGGGGGAACACTGAAGCTTTCTTT
D gene: NA; clone size: NA; J gene: TRBJ2-3; V gene: TRBV6-5; CDR3 protein: CASRRTTLTDTQYF; CDR3 DNA: TGTGCCAGCAGACGGACTACTTTAACAGATACGCAGTATTTT
D gene: TRBD2; clone size: NA; J gene: TRBJ2-7; V gene: TRBV3-1/TRBV3-2; CDR3 protein: CASSQGLAGGISYEQYF; CDR3 DNA: TGTGCCAGCAGCCAAGGACTAGCGGGGGGAATCTCCTACGAGCAGTACTTC
D gene: TRBD2; clone size: once; J gene: TRBJ2-7; V gene: TRBV14; CDR3 protein: CASSPLRSGSSEQYF; CDR3 DNA: TGTGCCAGCAGCCCCTTAAGAAGCGGGAGCTCCGAGCAGTACTTC
D gene: TRBD1; clone size: NA; J gene: TRBJ1-4; V gene: TRBV19; CDR3 protein: CASSLKGQEEKLFF; CDR3 DNA: TGTGCCAGTAGTCTGAAGGGACAGGAGGAAAAACTGTTTTTT
D gene: TRBD2; clone size: NA; J gene: TRBJ2-3; V gene: TRBV7-2; CDR3 protein: CASSQGTSGRIGTQYF; CDR3 DNA: TGTGCCAGCAGCCAAGGGACTAGCGGGAGAATTGGTACGCAGTATTTT
D gene: NA; clone size: once; J gene: TRBJ1-5; V gene: TRBV5-6; CDR3 protein: CASSTYLGPQPQHF; CDR3 DNA: TGTGCCAGCAGCACATATTTGGGGCCTCAGCCCCAGCATTTT
D gene: TRBD2; clone size: NA; J gene: TRBJ2-3; V gene: TRBV6-5; CDR3 protein: CASSHQRERTDTQYF; CDR3 DNA: TGTGCCAGCAGTCATCAGCGGGAACGGACAGATACGCAGTATTTT
D gene: NA; clone size: NA; J gene: TRBJ2-1; V gene: TRBV10-3; CDR3 protein: CAIGLDSNNEQFF; CDR3 DNA: TGTGCCATCGGGTTAGATAGCAACAATGAGCAGTTCTTC
D gene: TRBD1; clone size: NA; J gene: TRBJ2-1; V gene: TRBV5-1; CDR3 protein: CASSNGRGQAYNEQFF; CDR3 DNA: TGCGCCAGCAGCAATGGAAGGGGACAGGCTTACAATGAGCAGTTCTTC
D gene: TRBD1; clone size: NA; J gene: TRBJ1-1; V gene: TRBV19; CDR3 protein: CASSIKQGVEAFF; CDR3 DNA: TGTGCCAGTAGTATAAAACAGGGGGTAGAAGCTTTCTTT
D gene: NA; clone size: NA; J gene: TRBJ1-6; V gene: TRBV4-1; CDR3 protein: CASSVERTPNNSPLHF; CDR3 DNA: TGCGCCAGCAGCGTGGAGAGGACACCGAATAATTCACCCCTCCACTTT
D gene: TRBD1; clone size: NA; J gene: TRBJ2-6; V gene: TRBV7-2; CDR3 protein: CASSAPGQGVIGANVLTF; CDR3 DNA: TGTGCCAGCAGCGCCCCGGGACAGGGGGTAATAGGGGCCAACGTCCTGACTTTC
D gene: TRBD1; clone size: NA; J gene: TRBJ1-2; V gene: TRBV9; CDR3 protein: CASSVGGTGAYGYTF; CDR3 DNA: TGTGCCAGCAGCGTAGGAGGGACAGGGGCCTATGGCTACACCTTC
D gene: TRBD2; clone size: NA; J gene: TRBJ2-1; V gene: TRBV11-2; CDR3 protein: CASSGLRGESYNEQFF; CDR3 DNA: TGTGCCAGCAGTGGCTTGCGGGGGGAAAGCTACAATGAGCAGTTCTTC
D gene: TRBD2; clone size: NA; J gene: TRBJ2-3; V gene: TRBV6-6; CDR3 protein: CASSLAGESTQYF; CDR3 DNA: TGTGCCAGCAGTCTAGCGGGAGAGAGTACGCAGTATTTT
D gene: TRBD2; clone size: NA; J gene: TRBJ2-7; V gene: TRBV6-2/TRBV6-3; CDR3 protein: CASSFKLAGALVNEQYF; CDR3 DNA: TGTGCCAGCAGTTTTAAACTAGCGGGGGCTCTGGTGAACGAGCAGTACTTC
D gene: TRBD2; clone size: NA; J gene: TRBJ2-3; V gene: TRBV5-1; CDR3 protein: CASSSGLAGGPDTDTQYF; CDR3 DNA: TGCGCCAGCAGCTCAGGACTAGCGGGGGGGCCGGACACAGATACGCAGTATTTT
D gene: NA; clone size: NA; J gene: TRBJ1-1; V gene: TRBV5-6; CDR3 protein: CASSFIQDSEAFF; CDR3 DNA: TGTGCCAGCAGCTTTATTCAGGACAGTGAAGCTTTCTTT
D gene: NA; clone size: few; J gene: TRBJ2-7; V gene: TRBV6-1; CDR3 protein: CASSEELSYEQYF; CDR3 DNA: TGTGCCAGCAGTGAAGAACTCTCCTACGAGCAGTACTTC
D gene: NA; clone size: NA; J gene: TRBJ1-2; V gene: TRBV5-6; CDR3 protein: CASSLARPERGYTF; CDR3 DNA: TGTGCCAGCAGCTTGGCTAGGCCGGAACGAGGCTACACCTTC
D gene: NA; clone size: NA; J gene: TRBJ1-2; V gene: TRBV9; CDR3 protein: CASSVEAGRGYGYTF; CDR3 DNA: TGTGCCAGCAGCGTAGAGGCAGGCAGGGGTTATGGCTACACCTTC